The source of this T cell receptor (beta chain) is a study of CD8 T cells in Susac syndrome. Reverse transcription of roughly 0.45 to 1 ug RNA was performed with random hexamers. TCRdb reanalysed the immunoSEQ multiplex PCR reads using MiXCR and keeps one entry per CDR3 protein. This table has about 180,000 distinct CDR3 sequences, roughly 96% appearing once. TCR beta sequences were obtained from blood CD8+ and CD4+ T cells. The multiple sclerosis control group comprised treatment-naive patients with stable or active relapsing-remitting disease. FACS was used to enrich TEMRA cells, whereas the CD8+ and CD4+ T cells were obtained by negative isolation. The CDR3 length is 18 residues. The germline V gene encodes CDR1 SQVTM and CDR2 ANQGSEA. V lost 6 bases and J lost 1; bases outside the gene matches: 15.

Input material: CD8+ T cells from PBMCs. This clonotype was sampled from a human donor with multiple sclerosis. This chain links TRBV29-1 with TRBJ2-2; 9 bases agree with TRBD1. CDR3 loop: CSVPGQGGLLGNTGELFF. The CDR3 coding sequence is TGCAGCGTCCCGGGACAGGGAGGTCTTCTGGGGAACACCGGGGAGCTGTTTTTT.